The subject of this entry is one T cell receptor (beta chain). The sample is drawn from a study of shared clonotypes between healthy human individuals. As for the study in general: Participating donors consisted of a couple of women and a few men aged 18 to 49. CD8 memory received one plate per donor, CD8 naive two, CD4 memory three and CD4 naive three.

Measured with immunoSEQ multiplex PCR; TCRdb has only the in-frame clones, and not every one. The sample includes some 2.1 million clones, 90% to 95% of them seen just once. Unmatched junction bases numbered 6, after V lost 0 bases and J lost 4 bases. This CDR3 region has 15 residues. Germline-derived CDR1 and CDR2 are SGDLS and YYNGEE. CD45RA+ naive and CD45RA-negative memory subsets were separated from CD4+ cells. The sequenced sample consisted of naive CD4+ T cells sorted from blood. Described subset: CD45RA+ positively selected. The chain recombines TRBV9 with TRBJ1-2; the match to TRBD1 covers 7 bases. The clonotype was recovered from a man aged 18 to 29 in good health. CDR3 residues: CASSVEGPGGYGYTF. The CDR3 DNA reads as TGTGCCAGCAGCGTAGAAGGCCCAGGGGGCTATGGCTACACCTTC.